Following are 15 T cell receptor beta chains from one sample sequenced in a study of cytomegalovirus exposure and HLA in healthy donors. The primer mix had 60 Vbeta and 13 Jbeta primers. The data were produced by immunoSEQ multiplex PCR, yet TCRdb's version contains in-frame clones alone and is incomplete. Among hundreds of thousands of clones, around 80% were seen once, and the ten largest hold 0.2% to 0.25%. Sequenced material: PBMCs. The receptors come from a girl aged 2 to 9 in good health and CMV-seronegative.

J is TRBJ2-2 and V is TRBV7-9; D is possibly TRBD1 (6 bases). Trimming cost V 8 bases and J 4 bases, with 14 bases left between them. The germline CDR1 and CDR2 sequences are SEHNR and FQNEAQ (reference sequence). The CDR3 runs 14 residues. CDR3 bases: TGTGCCAGCGGGCCGGGACACCGCACCGGGGAGCTGTTTTTT. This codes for CASGPGHRTGELFF.

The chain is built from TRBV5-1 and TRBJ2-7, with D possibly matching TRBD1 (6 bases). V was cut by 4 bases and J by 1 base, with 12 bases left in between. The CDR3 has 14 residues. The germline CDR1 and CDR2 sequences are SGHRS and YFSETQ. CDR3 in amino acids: CASSLGQQSYEQYF. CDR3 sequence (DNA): TGCGCCAGCAGCCTCGGACAGCAATCCTACGAGCAGTACTTC.

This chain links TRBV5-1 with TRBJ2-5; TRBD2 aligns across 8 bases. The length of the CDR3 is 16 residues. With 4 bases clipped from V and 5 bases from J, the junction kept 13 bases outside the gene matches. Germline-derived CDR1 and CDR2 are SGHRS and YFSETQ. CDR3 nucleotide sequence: TGCGCCAGCAGCGAGGAGGGAGCGGGGGCCTGGGAGACCCAGTACTTC. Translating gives CASSEEGAGAWETQYF.

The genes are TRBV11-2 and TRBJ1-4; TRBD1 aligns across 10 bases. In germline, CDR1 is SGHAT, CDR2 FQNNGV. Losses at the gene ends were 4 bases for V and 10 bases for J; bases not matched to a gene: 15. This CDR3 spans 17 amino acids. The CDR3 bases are TGTGCCAGCAGCTCAACGACCCGGACAGGGGGTAGGGTAAAACTGTTTTTT. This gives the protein CASSSTTRTGGRVKLFF.

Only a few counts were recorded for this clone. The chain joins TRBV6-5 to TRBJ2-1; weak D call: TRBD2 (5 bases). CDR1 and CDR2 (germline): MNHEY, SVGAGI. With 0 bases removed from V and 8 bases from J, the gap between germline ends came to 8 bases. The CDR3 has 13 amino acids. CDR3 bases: TGTGCCAGCAGTTACTCAACCGGGGATGAGCAGTTCTTC. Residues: CASSYSTGDEQFF.

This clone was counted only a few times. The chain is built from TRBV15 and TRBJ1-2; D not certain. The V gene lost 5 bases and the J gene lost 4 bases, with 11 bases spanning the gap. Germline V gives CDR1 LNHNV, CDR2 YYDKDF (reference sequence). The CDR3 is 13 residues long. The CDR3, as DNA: TGTGCCACCAGCGGCGGGCCAGCCTATGGCTACACCTTC. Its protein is CATSGGPAYGYTF.

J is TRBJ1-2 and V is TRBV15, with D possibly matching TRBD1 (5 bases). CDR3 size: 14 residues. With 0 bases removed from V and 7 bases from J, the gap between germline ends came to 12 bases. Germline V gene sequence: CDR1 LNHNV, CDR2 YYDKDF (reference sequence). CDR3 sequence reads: CATSRDQGRGGYTF. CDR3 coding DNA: TGTGCCACCAGCAGAGATCAGGGAAGGGGTGGCTACACCTTC.

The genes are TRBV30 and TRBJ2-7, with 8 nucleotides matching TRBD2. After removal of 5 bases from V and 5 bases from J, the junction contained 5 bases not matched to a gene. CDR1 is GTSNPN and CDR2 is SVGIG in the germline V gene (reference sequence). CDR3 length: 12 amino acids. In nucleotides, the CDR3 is TGTGCCTGGGGGGGACTAGGGAACGAGCAGTACTTC. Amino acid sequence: CAWGGLGNEQYF.

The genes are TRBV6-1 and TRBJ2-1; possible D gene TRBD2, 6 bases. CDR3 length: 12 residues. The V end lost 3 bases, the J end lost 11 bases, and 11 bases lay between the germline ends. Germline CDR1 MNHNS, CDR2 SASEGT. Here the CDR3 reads CASSDGAGKQFF. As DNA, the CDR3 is TGTGCCAGCAGTGATGGGGCGGGGAAGCAGTTCTTC.

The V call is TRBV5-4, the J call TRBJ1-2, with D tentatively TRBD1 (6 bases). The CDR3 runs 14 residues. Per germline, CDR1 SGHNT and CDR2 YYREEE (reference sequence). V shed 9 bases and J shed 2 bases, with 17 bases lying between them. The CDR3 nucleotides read TGTGCCACCCGCCACCGGGACATCAACTATGGCTACACCTTC. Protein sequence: CATRHRDINYGYTF.

CDR3 protein: CASSSPIGQDYGYTF. CDR3 DNA: TGTGCCAGCAGTAGCCCAATAGGACAGGACTATGGCTACACCTTC. The chain employs TRBV6-5 and TRBJ1-2, with 7 positions matching TRBD1. After removal of 5 bases from V and 3 bases from J, the junction contained 9 bases not matched to a gene. In germline, CDR1 is MNHEY, CDR2 SVGAGI. This CDR3 has 15 residues.

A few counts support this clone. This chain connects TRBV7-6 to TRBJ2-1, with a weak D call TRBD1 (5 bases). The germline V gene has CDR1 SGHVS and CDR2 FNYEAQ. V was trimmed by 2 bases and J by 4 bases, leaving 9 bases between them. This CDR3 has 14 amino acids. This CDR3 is CASSLLKGYNEQFF. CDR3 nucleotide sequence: TGTGCCAGCAGCTTACTGAAGGGGTACAATGAGCAGTTCTTC. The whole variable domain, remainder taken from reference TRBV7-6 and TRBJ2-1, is GAGVSQSPRYKVTKRGQDVALRCDPISGHVSLYWYRQALGQGPEFLTYFNYEAQQDKSGLPNDRFSAERPEGSISTLTIQRTEQRDSAMYRCASSLLKGYNEQFFGPGTRLTVL.

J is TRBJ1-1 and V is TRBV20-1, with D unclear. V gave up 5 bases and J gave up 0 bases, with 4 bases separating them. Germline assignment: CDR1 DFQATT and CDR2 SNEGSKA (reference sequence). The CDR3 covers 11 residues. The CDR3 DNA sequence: TGCAGTGCTTATTTGAACACTGAAGCTTTCTTT. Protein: CSAYLNTEAFF.

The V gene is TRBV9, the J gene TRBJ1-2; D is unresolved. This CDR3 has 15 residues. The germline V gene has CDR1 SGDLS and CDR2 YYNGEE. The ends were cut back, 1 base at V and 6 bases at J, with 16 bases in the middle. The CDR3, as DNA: TGTGCCAGCAGCGTATATTCCGCGGAGATGCATGGCTACACCTTC. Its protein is CASSVYSAEMHGYTF.

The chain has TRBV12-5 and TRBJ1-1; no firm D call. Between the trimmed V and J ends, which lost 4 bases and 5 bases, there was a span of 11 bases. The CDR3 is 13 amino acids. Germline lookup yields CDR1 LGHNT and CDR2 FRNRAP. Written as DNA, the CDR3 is TGTGCTAGTGGTTCGAGGGAACGAACTGAAGCTTTCTTT. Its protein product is CASGSRERTEAFF. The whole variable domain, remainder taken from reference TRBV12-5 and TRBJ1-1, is DARVTQTPRHKVTEMGQEVTMRCQPILGHNTVFWYRQTMMQGLELLAYFRNRAPLDDSGMPKDRFSAEMPDATLATLKIQPSEPRDSAVYFCASGSRERTEAFFGQGTRLTVV.